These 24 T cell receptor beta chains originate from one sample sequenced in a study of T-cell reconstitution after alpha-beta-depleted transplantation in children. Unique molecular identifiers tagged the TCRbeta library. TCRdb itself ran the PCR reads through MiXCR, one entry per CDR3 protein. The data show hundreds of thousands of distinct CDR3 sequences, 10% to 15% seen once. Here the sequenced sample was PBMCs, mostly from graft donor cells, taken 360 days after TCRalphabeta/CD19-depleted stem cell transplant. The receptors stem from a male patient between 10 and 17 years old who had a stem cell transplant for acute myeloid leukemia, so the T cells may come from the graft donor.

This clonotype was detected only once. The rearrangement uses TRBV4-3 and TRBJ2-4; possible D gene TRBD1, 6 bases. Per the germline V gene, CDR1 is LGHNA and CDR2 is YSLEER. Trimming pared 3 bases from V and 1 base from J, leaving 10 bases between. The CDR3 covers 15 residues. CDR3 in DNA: TGCGCCAGCAGCCACCTACAGGGTGCCAAAAACATTCAGTACTTC. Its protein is CASSHLQGAKNIQYF.

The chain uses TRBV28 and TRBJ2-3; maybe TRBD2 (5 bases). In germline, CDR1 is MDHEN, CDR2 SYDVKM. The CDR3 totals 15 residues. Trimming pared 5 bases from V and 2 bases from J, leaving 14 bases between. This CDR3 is CASSAWRRTTDTQYF. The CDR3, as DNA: TGTGCCAGCAGTGCCTGGAGGCGGACCACAGATACGCAGTATTTT.

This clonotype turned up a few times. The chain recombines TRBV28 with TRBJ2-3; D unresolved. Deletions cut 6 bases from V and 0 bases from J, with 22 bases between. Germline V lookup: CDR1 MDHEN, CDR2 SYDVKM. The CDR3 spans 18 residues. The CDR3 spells CASSPLNRFAPSTDTQYF. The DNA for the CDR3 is TGTGCCAGCAGCCCCCTTAACCGCTTTGCGCCTAGCACAGATACGCAGTATTTT. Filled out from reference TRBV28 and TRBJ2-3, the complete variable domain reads DVKVTQSSRYLVKRTGEKVFLECVQDMDHENMFWYRQDPGLGLRLIYFSYDVKMKEKGDIPEGYSVSREKKERFSLILESASTNQTSMYLCASSPLNRFAPSTDTQYFGPGTRLTVL.

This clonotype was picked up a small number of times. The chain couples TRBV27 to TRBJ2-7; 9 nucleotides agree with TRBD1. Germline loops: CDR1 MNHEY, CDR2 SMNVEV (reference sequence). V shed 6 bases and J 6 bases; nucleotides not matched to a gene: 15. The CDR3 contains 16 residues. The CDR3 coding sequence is TGTGCCAGCAGCCTTACTATCGGACAGGGGAGTCGCGAGCAGTACTTC. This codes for CASSLTIGQGSREQYF.

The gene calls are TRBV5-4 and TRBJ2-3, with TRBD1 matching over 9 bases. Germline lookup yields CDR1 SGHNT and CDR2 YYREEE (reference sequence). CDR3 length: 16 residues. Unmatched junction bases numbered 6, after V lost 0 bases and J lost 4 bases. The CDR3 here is CASSLGGQGIADTQYF. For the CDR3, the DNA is TGTGCCAGCAGCTTGGGAGGACAGGGGATCGCAGATACGCAGTATTTT. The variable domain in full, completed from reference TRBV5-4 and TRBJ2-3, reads ETGVTQSPTHLIKTRGQQVTLRCSSQSGHNTVSWYQQALGQGPQFIFQYYREEENGRGNFPPRFSGLQFPNYSSELNVNALELDDSALYLCASSLGGQGIADTQYFGPGTRLTVL.

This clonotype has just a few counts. The CDR3 DNA reads as TGCGGCGGGGAGTTCCAGTACGAGCAGTACTTC. Its protein product is CGGEFQYEQYF. This chain joins TRBV29-1 and TRBJ2-7; possibly TRBD2 for D (6 bases). This CDR3 contains 11 residues. CDR1 is SQVTM and CDR2 is ANQGSEA in the germline V gene.

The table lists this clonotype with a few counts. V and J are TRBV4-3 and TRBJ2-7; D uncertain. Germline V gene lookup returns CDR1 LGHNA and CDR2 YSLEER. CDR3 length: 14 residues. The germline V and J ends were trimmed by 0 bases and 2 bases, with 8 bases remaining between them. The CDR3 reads CASSQDDAPYEQYF. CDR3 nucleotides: TGCGCCAGCAGCCAAGACGACGCCCCCTACGAGCAGTACTTC.

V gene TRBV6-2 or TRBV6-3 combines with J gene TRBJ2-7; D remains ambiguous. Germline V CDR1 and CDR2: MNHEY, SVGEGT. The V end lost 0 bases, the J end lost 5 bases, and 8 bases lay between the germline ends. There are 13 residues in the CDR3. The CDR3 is CASSYSISNEQYF. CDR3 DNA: TGTGCCAGCAGTTACTCGATATCGAACGAGCAGTACTTC.

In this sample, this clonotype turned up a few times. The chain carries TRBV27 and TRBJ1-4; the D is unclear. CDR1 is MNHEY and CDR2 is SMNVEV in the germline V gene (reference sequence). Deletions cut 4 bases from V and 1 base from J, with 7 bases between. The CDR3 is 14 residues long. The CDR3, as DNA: TGTGCCAGCAGTTCTAGAAAAACTAATGAAAAACTGTTTTTT. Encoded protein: CASSSRKTNEKLFF.

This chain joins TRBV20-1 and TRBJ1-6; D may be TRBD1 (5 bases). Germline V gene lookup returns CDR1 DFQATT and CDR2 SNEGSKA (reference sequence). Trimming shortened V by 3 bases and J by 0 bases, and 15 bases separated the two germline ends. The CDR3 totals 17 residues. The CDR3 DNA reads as TGCAGTGCTAGTTGGGACTTACAGAGCTCCTATAATTCACCCCTCCACTTT. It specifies CSASWDLQSSYNSPLHF.

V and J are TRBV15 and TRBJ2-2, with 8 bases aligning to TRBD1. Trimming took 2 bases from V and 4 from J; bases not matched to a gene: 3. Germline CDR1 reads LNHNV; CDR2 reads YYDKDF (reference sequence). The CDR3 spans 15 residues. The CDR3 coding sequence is TGTGCCACCAGCAGAAATACAGGGGGCACCGGGGAGCTGTTTTTT. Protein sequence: CATSRNTGGTGELFF.

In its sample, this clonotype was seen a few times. For the CDR3, the DNA is TGTGCCAGCAGCTCCGTCCTGGCGAGCCTCCCCTACGAGCAGTACTTC. Its translation: CASSSVLASLPYEQYF. The rearrangement uses TRBV5-6 and TRBJ2-7, with D unresolved. Germline V gene lookup returns CDR1 SGHDT and CDR2 YYEEEE. There are 16 residues in the CDR3. V lost 3 bases and J 2 bases, leaving 18 bases between the germline ends.

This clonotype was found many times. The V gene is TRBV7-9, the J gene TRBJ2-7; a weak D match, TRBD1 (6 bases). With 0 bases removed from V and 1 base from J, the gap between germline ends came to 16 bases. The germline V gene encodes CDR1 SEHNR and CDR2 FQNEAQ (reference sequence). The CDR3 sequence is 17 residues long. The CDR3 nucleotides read TGTGCCAGCAGCTTAGCACTGATGAGACAGGAATCCTACGAGCAGTACTTC. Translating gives CASSLALMRQESYEQYF.

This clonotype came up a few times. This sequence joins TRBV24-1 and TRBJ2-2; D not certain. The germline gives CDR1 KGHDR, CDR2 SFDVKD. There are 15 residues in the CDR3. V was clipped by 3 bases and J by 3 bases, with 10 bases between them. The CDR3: CATSDGEVDTGELFF. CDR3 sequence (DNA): TGTGCCACCAGTGATGGCGAGGTGGACACCGGGGAGCTGTTTTTT.

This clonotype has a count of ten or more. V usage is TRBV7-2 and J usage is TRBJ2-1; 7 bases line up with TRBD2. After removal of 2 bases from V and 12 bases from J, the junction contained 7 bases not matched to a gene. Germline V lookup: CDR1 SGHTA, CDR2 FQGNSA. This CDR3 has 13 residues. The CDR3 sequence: CASSLFSGTMQFF. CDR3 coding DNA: TGTGCCAGCAGCTTATTTTCCGGGACTATGCAGTTCTTC.

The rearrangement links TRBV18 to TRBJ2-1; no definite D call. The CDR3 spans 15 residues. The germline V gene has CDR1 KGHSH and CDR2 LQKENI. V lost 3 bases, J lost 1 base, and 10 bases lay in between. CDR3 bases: TGTGCCAGCTCACCCGGGCGTGTGTCCTACAATGAGCAGTTCTTC. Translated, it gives CASSPGRVSYNEQFF.

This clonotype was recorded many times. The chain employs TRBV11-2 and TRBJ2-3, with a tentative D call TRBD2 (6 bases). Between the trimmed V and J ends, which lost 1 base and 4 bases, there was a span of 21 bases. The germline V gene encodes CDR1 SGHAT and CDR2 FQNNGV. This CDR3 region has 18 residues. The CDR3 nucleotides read TGTGCCAGCAGCTTAGTGTTCGGTAGCGGTCTTAGCGCAGATACGCAGTATTTT. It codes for CASSLVFGSGLSADTQYF.

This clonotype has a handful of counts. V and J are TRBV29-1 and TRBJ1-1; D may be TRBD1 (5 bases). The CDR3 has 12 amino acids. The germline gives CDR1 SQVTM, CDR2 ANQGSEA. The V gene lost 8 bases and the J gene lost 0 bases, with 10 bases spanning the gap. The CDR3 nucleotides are TGCAGCTTCGGGACGTTGAACACTGAAGCTTTCTTT. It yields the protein CSFGTLNTEAFF.

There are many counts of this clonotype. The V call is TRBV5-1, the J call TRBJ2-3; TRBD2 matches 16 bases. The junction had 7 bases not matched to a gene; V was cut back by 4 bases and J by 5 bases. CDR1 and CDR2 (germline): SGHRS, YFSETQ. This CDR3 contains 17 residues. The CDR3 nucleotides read TGCGCCAGCAGCCGGGGACTAGCGGGGGGGCCTGGAGATACGCAGTATTTT. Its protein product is CASSRGLAGGPGDTQYF.

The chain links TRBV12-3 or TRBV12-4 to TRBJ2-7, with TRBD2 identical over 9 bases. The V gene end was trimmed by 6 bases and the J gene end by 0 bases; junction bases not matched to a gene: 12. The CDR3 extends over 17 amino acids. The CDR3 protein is CASSNRASGKSSYEQYF. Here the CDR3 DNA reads TGTGCCAGCAGCAACAGGGCTAGCGGGAAAAGCTCCTACGAGCAGTACTTC.

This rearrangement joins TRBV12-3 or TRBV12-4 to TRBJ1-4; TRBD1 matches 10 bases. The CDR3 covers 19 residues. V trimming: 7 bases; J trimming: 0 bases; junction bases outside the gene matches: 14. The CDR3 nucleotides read TGTGCCAGCACCGGTCTAAGGACAGGGGGACACTCAACTAATGAAAAACTGTTTTTT. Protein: CASTGLRTGGHSTNEKLFF.

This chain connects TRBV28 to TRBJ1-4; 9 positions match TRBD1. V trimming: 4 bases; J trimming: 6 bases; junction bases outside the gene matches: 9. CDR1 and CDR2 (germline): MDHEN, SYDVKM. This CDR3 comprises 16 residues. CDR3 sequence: CASSSTWTGEDEKLFF. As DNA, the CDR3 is TGTGCCAGCAGTTCCACTTGGACAGGGGAGGATGAAAAACTGTTTTTT.

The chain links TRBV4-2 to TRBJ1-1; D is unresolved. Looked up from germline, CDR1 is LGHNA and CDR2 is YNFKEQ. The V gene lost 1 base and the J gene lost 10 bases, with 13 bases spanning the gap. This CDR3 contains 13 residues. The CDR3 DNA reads TGTGCCAGCAGCCAAGTGGTATCCAGAGGAGCTTTCTTT. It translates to CASSQVVSRGAFF.

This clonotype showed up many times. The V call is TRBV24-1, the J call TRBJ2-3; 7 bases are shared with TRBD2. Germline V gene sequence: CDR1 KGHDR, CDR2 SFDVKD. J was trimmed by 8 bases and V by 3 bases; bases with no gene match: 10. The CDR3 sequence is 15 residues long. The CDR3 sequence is CATSDRGLVAGTQYF. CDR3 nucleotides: TGTGCCACCAGTGATAGGGGACTGGTAGCGGGTACGCAGTATTTT.